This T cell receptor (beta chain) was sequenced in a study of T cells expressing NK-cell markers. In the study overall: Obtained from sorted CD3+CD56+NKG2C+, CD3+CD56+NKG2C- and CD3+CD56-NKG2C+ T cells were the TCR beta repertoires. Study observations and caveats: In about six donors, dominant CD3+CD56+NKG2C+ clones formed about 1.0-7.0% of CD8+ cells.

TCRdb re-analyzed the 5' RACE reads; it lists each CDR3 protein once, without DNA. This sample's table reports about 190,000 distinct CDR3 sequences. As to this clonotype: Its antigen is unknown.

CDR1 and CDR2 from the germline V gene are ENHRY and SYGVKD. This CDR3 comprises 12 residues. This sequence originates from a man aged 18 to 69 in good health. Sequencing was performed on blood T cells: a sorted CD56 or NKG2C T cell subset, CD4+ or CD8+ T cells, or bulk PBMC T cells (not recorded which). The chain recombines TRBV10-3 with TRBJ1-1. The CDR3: CAIRIGESEAFF.